This TCR beta chain originates from a study of OX40 agonist ivuxolimab in advanced cancers. Study-wide background: In this cohort, patients received ivuxolimab, an agonistic anti-OX40 (CD134) antibody. The study, taken as a whole, reports: The antigens recognized by the expanded peripheral T cells, that is their antigen specificity, were not determined.

V was pared by 3 bases and J by 3 bases, with 9 bases between. The CDR3 has 14 amino acids. Germline V gene data show CDR1 as LNHDA and CDR2 as SQIVND (reference sequence). Concerning this clone: Its antigen is not identified.

TCRdb's copy holds only in-frame clones and misses some; the assay was immunoSEQ multiplex PCR. The top ten clones hold less than 0.6% of a sample with approximately 81,000 clones, 88% of them seen once. The V gene is TRBV19, the J gene TRBJ1-5; a possible D gene is TRBD1 (5 bases). The source of this sequence is an adult with an advanced solid tumor such as melanoma, head and neck, liver or kidney cancer. The source material was CD4+ or CD8+ T cells sorted from blood, sampled in a trial of the OX40 agonist ivuxolimab. CDR3 DNA: TGTGCCAGTAGTATCACAGGAATCAATCAGCCCCAGCATTTT. Amino acid sequence: CASSITGINQPQHF.